This TCR beta chain was retrieved from a study of patients and donors after allogeneic stem cell transplantation. TCRdb used MiXCR to reprocess the RT-PCR reads, holding one entry per CDR3 protein. The sample lists about 960,000 distinct CDR3 sequences, more than 15% seen once, with about 6% in the top ten. This clonotype appeared a few times. Trimming stripped 6 bases from V and 1 base from J, with 22 bases between. This CDR3 spans 18 amino acids. The TCR was taken from a human donor who was either an allogeneic HSCT recipient or a stem cell or donor lymphocyte infusion donor (not recorded which). It is not recorded whose cells these are; they may come from a transplant donor. The sequencing sample was made of blood, either unsorted or a sorted T cell fraction (not recorded which). The chain employs TRBV12-3 or TRBV12-4 and TRBJ2-1; D is unclear. CDR3 DNA: TGTGCCAGCAGCCGACGACTGTTCCAGCAGACATCCTACAATGAGCAGTTCTTC. It specifies CASSRRLFQQTSYNEQFF.